Listed below are T cell receptor beta chains from one sample, sequenced in a study of T cells after yellow fever vaccination. MiXCR, run by TCRdb on the 5' RACE reads, gives a single entry per CDR3 protein. Among approximately 600,000 distinct CDR3 sequences listed, over 9% were seen once. The sample in question was PBMCs, obtained on the day of the yellow fever booster vaccination. These receptors were obtained from a man in his thirties or forties who received the YFV17D yellow fever vaccine. Both conserved end residues are part of each CDR3. D genes are given only for firm matches. Clone size is stated in some rows and not others, as once, few, many or a class when expanded.

clone size	D gene	J gene	V gene	CDR3 protein	CDR3 DNA
.	.	TRBJ2-7	TRBV2	CASRRRTALYEQYF	TGTGCCAGCAGGCGCAGGACAGCACTCTACGAGCAGTACTTC
.	.	TRBJ2-5	TRBV11-1	CASSMVVTETQYF	TGTGCCAGCAGCATGGTCGTGACGGAGACCCAGTACTTC
.	.	TRBJ1-2	TRBV7-2	CASSSNEDGYTF	TGTGCCAGCAGCTCAAACGAGGATGGCTACACCTTC
few	.	TRBJ2-7	TRBV20-1	CSTRSNEQYF	TGCAGTACTCGGTCCAACGAGCAGTACTTC
.	.	TRBJ2-5	TRBV28	CASSSSKQETQYF	TGTGCCAGCAGTTCCTCCAAACAAGAGACCCAGTACTTC
few	TRBD1	TRBJ2-1	TRBV6-5	CASSYRQTGGTYNEQFF	TGTGCCAGCAGTTACCGGCAGACAGGGGGGACCTACAATGAGCAGTTCTTC
.	.	TRBJ2-2	TRBV28	CASSPRLGELFF	TGTGCCAGCAGTCCCCGGCTCGGGGAGCTGTTTTTT
.	TRBD1	TRBJ2-3	TRBV11-2	CASSLLFRDRGPTADTQYF	TGTGCCAGCAGCCTATTATTCCGGGACAGGGGGCCTACGGCAGATACGCAGTATTTT
.	TRBD2	TRBJ2-3	TRBV9	CASSVARTSRSTDTQYF	TGTGCCAGCAGCGTAGCTAGGACTAGCAGAAGCACAGATACGCAGTATTTT
.	TRBD1	TRBJ2-7	TRBV30	CALKTGGYEQYF	TGTGCCTTAAAGACAGGGGGCTACGAGCAGTACTTC
few	TRBD2	TRBJ2-7	TRBV6-2/TRBV6-3	CASSLAGGLDEQYF	TGTGCCAGCAGTTTGGCGGGGGGCCTCGACGAGCAGTACTTC
.	TRBD2	TRBJ2-1	TRBV7-9	CASSFIRLADNEQFF	TGTGCCAGCAGCTTTATCCGACTAGCGGACAATGAGCAGTTCTTC
once	.	TRBJ1-5	TRBV6-5	CASSSDNSNQPQHF	TGTGCCAGCAGTTCCGACAATAGCAATCAGCCCCAGCATTTT
many	.	TRBJ2-7	TRBV18	CASSPPTGPYEQYF	TGTGCCAGCTCACCCCCGACGGGGCCCTACGAGCAGTACTTC
few	.	TRBJ2-7	TRBV2	CASSPSMEQYF	TGTGCCAGCAGCCCGTCGATGGAGCAGTACTTC
.	.	TRBJ2-7	TRBV5-1	CASSADSRYEQYF	TGCGCCAGCAGCGCGGACAGTCGCTACGAGCAGTACTTC
.	TRBD1	TRBJ1-2	TRBV13	CASSLPGTGNYGYTF	TGTGCCAGCAGTCTTCCCGGGACAGGGAACTATGGCTACACCTTC
.	TRBD2	TRBJ2-3	TRBV28	CATSSGSSTDTQYF	TGTGCCACCTCTAGCGGCTCTAGCACAGATACGCAGTATTTT
.	.	TRBJ1-4	TRBV6-1	CASRAGPAQEKLFF	TGTGCCAGCAGGGCGGGACCCGCGCAGGAAAAACTGTTTTTT
.	.	TRBJ2-1	TRBV7-2	CASRRAVEQFF	TGTGCCAGCAGAAGGGCCGTTGAGCAGTTCTTC
.	.	TRBJ2-2	TRBV14	CASSQQAVNTGELFF	TGTGCCAGCAGCCAACAAGCGGTAAACACCGGGGAGCTGTTTTTT
.	.	TRBJ1-5	TRBV7-2	CASSSGGMREPQHF	TGTGCCAGCAGCTCGGGCGGAATGAGAGAGCCCCAGCATTTT
.	TRBD1	TRBJ2-3	TRBV6-2/TRBV6-3	CASRMTGGKDTQYF	TGTGCCAGCAGGATGACAGGGGGCAAAGATACGCAGTATTTT
.	.	TRBJ2-1	TRBV5-1	CASSPTSHGDNEQFF	TGCGCCAGCAGCCCGACTAGTCATGGGGACAATGAGCAGTTCTTC
.	TRBD1	TRBJ1-5	TRBV6-1	CASRTGVDQPQHF	TGTGCCAGCCGGACAGGGGTGGATCAGCCCCAGCATTTT
.	TRBD2	TRBJ2-1	TRBV10-3	CAISEASGSHNNEQFF	TGTGCCATCAGTGAAGCTAGCGGGAGCCATAACAATGAGCAGTTCTTC
few	.	TRBJ2-5	TRBV21-1	CASITSERAQYF	TGTGCCAGCATTACCTCTGAGCGGGCCCAGTACTTC
few	TRBD2	TRBJ2-7	TRBV15	CATSFTAGGYEQYF	TGTGCCACCAGCTTTACAGCGGGAGGCTACGAGCAGTACTTC
few	.	TRBJ2-2	TRBV12-3/TRBV12-4	CAFIGRNTGELFF	TGTGCTTTCATCGGAAGAAACACCGGGGAGCTGTTTTTT
few	TRBD1	TRBJ2-7	TRBV7-3	CASSSGQGPGEQYF	TGTGCCAGCAGCTCTGGACAGGGGCCCGGAGAGCAGTACTTC
.	.	TRBJ1-5	TRBV20-1	CSASRAGADSNQPQHF	TGCAGTGCTAGCCGAGCGGGGGCGGACAGCAATCAGCCCCAGCATTTT
few	.	TRBJ2-3	TRBV16	CASSQWAGTSTDTQYF	TGTGCCAGCAGCCAATGGGCAGGAACGAGCACAGATACGCAGTATTTT
few	TRBD2	TRBJ2-2	TRBV6-5	CASSWTGGLRYTGELFF	TGTGCCAGCAGTTGGACCGGGGGACTAAGATACACCGGGGAGCTGTTTTTT
.	TRBD1	TRBJ2-3	TRBV10-3	CAISGSTGPDTQYF	TGTGCCATCAGCGGTTCGACAGGGCCAGATACGCAGTATTTT
few	.	TRBJ2-5	TRBV20-1	CSARGSFVRETQYF	TGCAGTGCTAGAGGGTCGTTCGTGAGAGAGACCCAGTACTTC
.	TRBD1	TRBJ1-1	TRBV4-1	CASSRFPGTGMNTEAFF	TGCGCCAGCAGCCGATTTCCCGGGACAGGGATGAACACTGAAGCTTTCTTT